The present entry profiles one TCR beta chain with its context. What it recognizes is unknown. This specimen belongs to a study of response to subunit inactivated influenza vaccine. Germline V gives CDR1 MGHRA, CDR2 YSYEKL. The CDR3 covers 16 residues. Trimming shortened V by 4 bases and J by 4 bases, and 20 bases separated the two germline ends. Overall study results and limits: Only a handful of new T cells, the authors suggested, are recruited with each seasonal influenza vaccination.

TCRdb independently ran MiXCR on the RT-PCR reads; one entry per CDR3 protein. Among roughly 630,000 distinct CDR3 sequences listed, 12% to 15% were seen once. This TCR derives from a middle-aged man who received an inactivated influenza vaccine. This chain joins TRBV4-1 and TRBJ2-7, with D maybe TRBD1 (6 bases). The specimen comprised PBMCs from blood, sampled less than 15 days before vaccination. DNA for the CDR3: TGCGCCAGCAGCCGGGGCGTCCGGGACGGGACATACGAGCAGTACTTC. It is translated as CASSRGVRDGTYEQYF.